The present entry profiles one T cell receptor (beta chain) with its context. Generated by immunoSEQ multiplex PCR, the TCRdb table keeps only in-frame clones and is missing some. Of hundreds of thousands of clones detected, around 84% appear once; the ten largest clones hold approximately 1.7%. The data were obtained in a study of blood T cell repertoires in COVID-19. In the study overall: Some COVID-19 samples were acute and others convalescent; all came from the United States, Italy and Spain. The cDNA or gDNA used as material had been derived from T cells, B-cell-depleted T cells, or PBMCs.

Assignment of participants to cohorts was predicated upon participant-reported clinical history. Donors of Cohort 3 who recovered were those that had two negative PCRs, clearance, or symptom resolution. Source material: PBMCs or T cells enriched from blood (not recorded which). The clonotype comes from a woman aged 45-65 years who had recovered from COVID-19.

Here the CDR3 DNA reads TGTGCCAGCAGCTCCGGAGGGAGGTCCTACAATGAGCAGTTCTTC. It yields the protein CASSSGGRSYNEQFF. The genes are TRBV5-5 and TRBJ2-1, with D possibly matching TRBD2 (6 bases). V lost 3 bases to trimming and J lost 1 base, with 11 bases between them. This CDR3 spans 15 amino acids. Germline V gives CDR1 SGHKS, CDR2 YYEKEE (reference sequence).